Included here is one TCR beta chain sequence, with context. Original methodology: Amplified reference gene primers provided the basis for estimating nucleated cell counts. TCRdb keeps only in-frame clones here, not all; method: immunoSEQ multiplex PCR. That table supplies the V and J calls and clone size; D and trimming were determined from the DNA. Found here are 180,000 or so clones, about 85% of them singletons; the top ten hold around 10%. These data are taken from a study of blood T cell repertoires in COVID-19. Study information: Sites across the United States, Italy and Spain contributed samples from acute and convalescent COVID-19. Sample material is recorded as cDNA or gDNA derived from T cells, B-cell-depleted T cells, or PBMCs.

The CDR3 is 13 residues long. CDR1 is SGHRS, CDR2 YFSETQ, per germline. Trimming took off 7 bases at V and 4 bases at J, with 14 bases between the two ends. The sequence came from a woman older than 75 with acute or convalescent COVID-19. What was sequenced was peripheral blood. This chain joins TRBV5-1 and TRBJ1-1; unclear D gene. CDR3 nucleotide sequence: TGCGCCAGCTCCGACTCCGGGTTCACTGAAGCTTTCTTT. Translation: CASSDSGFTEAFF.